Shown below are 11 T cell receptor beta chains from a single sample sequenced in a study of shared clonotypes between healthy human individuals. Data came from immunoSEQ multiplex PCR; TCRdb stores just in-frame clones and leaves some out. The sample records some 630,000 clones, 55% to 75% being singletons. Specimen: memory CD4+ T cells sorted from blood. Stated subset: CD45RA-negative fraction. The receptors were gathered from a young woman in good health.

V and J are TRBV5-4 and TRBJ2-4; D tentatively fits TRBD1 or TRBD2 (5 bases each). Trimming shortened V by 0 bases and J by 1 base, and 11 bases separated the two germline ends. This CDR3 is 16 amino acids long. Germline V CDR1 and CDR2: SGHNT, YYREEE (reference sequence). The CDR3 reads CASSLGGTLAKNIQYF. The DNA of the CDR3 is TGTGCCAGCAGCTTGGGTGGGACGCTGGCCAAAAACATTCAGTACTTC.

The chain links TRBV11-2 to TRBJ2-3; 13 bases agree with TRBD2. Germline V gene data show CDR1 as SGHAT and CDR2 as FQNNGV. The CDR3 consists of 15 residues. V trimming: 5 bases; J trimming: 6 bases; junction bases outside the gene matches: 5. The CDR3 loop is CASSPGLAGADTQYF. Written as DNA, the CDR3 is TGTGCCAGCAGCCCCGGACTAGCGGGAGCTGATACGCAGTATTTT.

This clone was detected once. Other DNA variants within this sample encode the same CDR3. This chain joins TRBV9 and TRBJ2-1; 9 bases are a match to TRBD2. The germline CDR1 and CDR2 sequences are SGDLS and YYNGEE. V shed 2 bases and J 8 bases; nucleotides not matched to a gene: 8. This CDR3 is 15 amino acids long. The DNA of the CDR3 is TGTGCCAGCAGCGTCGGGACTAGCCGGGGGGATGAGCAGTTCTTC. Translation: CASSVGTSRGDEQFF.

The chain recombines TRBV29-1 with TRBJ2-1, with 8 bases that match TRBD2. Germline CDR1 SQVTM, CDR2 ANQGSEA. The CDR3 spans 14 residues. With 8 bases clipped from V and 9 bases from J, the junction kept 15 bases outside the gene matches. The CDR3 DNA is TGCAGCTTCACCAGCGGGGGAGGGACACGTGAGCAGTTCTTC. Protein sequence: CSFTSGGGTREQFF.

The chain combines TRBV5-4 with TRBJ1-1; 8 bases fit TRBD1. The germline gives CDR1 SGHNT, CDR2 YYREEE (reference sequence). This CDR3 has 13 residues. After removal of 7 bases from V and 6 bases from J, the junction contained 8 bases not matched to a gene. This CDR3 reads CASRGTGLPEAFF. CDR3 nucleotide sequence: TGTGCCAGCCGCGGGACAGGCCTACCTGAAGCTTTCTTT.

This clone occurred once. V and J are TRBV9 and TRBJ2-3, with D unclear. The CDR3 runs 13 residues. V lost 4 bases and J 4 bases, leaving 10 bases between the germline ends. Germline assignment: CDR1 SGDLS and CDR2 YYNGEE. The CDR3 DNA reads TGTGCCAGCAGCTTCGCGGCAGCAGATACGCAGTATTTT. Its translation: CASSFAAADTQYF.

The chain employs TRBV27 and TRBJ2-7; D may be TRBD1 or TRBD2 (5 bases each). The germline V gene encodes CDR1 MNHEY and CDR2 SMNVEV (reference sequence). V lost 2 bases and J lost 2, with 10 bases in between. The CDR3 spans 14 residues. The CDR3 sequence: CASSLDGTAYEQYF. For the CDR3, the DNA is TGTGCCAGCAGTTTAGATGGGACCGCCTACGAGCAGTACTTC.

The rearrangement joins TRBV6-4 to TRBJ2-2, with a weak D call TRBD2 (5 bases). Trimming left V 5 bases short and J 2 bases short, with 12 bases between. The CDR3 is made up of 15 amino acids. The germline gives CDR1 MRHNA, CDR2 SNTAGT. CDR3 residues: CASSPGSYNTGELFF. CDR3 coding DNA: TGTGCCAGCAGTCCGGGATCATACAACACCGGGGAGCTGTTTTTT.

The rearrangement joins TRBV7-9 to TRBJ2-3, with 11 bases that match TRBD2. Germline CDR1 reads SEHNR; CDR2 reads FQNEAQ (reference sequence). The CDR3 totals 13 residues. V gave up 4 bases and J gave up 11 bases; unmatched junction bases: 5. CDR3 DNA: TGTGCCAGCAGCTCATTGGGACTAGCGGAGCAGTATTTT. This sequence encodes CASSSLGLAEQYF.

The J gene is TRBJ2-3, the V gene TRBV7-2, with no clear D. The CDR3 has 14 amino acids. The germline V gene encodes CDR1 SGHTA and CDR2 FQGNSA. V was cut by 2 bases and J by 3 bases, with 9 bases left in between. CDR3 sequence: CASSLRRSTDTQYF. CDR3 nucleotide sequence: TGTGCCAGCAGCTTAAGGCGGAGTACAGATACGCAGTATTTT.

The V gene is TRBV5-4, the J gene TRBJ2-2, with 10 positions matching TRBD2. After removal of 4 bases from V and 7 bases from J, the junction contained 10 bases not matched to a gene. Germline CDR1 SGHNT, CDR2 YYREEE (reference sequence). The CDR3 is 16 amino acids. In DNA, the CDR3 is TGTGCCAGCAGCACAGCGCTAGCGGGAGTGGTCGGGGAGCTGTTTTTT. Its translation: CASSTALAGVVGELFF.